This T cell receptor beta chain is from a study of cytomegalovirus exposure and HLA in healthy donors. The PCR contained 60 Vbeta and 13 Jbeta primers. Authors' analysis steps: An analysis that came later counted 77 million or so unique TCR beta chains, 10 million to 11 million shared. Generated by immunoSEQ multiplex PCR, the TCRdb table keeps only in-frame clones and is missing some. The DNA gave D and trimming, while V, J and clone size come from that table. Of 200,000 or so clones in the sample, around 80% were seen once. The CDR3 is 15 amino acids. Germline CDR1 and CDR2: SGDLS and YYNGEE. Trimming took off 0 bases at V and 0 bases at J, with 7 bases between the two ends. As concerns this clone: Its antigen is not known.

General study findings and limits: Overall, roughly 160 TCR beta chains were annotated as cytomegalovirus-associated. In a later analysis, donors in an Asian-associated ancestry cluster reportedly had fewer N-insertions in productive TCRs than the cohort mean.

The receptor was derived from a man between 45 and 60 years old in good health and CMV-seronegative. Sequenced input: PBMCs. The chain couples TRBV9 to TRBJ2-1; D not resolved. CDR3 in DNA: TGTGCCAGCAGCGTAGGCGGCCACTCCTACAATGAGCAGTTCTTC. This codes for CASSVGGHSYNEQFF.